This TCR beta chain came from a study of post-analysis software for immune sequencing data. Unique-molecular-identifier-tagged TCR beta cDNA libraries were used. From about 0.98 to 11 million T cells, about 500,000 cDNA molecules were obtained. TCRdb re-analysed the PCR reads in MiXCR, keeping a single row per CDR3 protein. Here the sample spans some 160,000 distinct CDR3 sequences, roughly 40% being singletons. This CDR3 has 13 amino acids. Germline loops: CDR1 SQVTM, CDR2 ANQGSEA. Study-level findings and limits: Significantly lower normalized Chao1 diversity was found in patients with multiple sclerosis relative to controls. Patients used four to six TRBV segments, including TRBV5-6, TRBV5-1 and TRBV20-1, more often than controls.

Of note for this clonotype: Its antigen is not identified. This may come from a read error, since a much larger clone is one base off.

This clonotype originated in a girl aged 10 to 17 with multiple sclerosis. The material sequenced was blood, taken after autologous hematopoietic stem cell transplantation. This chain links TRBV29-1 with TRBJ2-1; 11 bases fit TRBD1. In nucleotides, the CDR3 is TGCCGCGTTGGGACAGGGGGCTACAATGAGCAGTTCTTC. This encodes CRVGTGGYNEQFF.